Listed below are T cell receptor beta chains from one sample, sequenced in a study of early T cells in non-severe SARS-CoV-2 infection. TCRdb ran MiXCR on the 5' RACE reads and lists one entry per CDR3 protein. The sample has roughly 65,000 distinct CDR3 sequences; 9.5% to 13% are singletons. Material: whole blood. Receptors were obtained from an adult who was a healthcare worker with PCR-confirmed SARS-CoV-2 infection or an uninfected control (not recorded which). Both conserved end residues are trimmed from each CDR3. Size values are once, few and many counts, or a class for expanded clones, and some rows have none.

TRBV3-1	few	TRBJ2-3	ASRDRGQSDTQY
TRBV12-3/TRBV12-4	many	TRBJ2-1	ASSPILAGGPNEQF
TRBV7-9	many	TRBJ2-1	ASSPGNEQF
TRBV2	.	TRBJ2-3	ANAPGQGSDTQY
TRBV4-1	.	TRBJ2-3	ASSLVLAGGPSDTQY
TRBV27	many	TRBJ2-1	ASSLSAVHEQF
TRBV29-1	many	TRBJ2-7	SVSDPGGSSYEQY
TRBV29-1	.	TRBJ2-2	SVVGGTGELF
TRBV20-1	.	TRBJ2-4	SARDPVKRNIQY
TRBV28	few	TRBJ2-7	ATKWGSYEQY
TRBV25-1	.	TRBJ2-7	ASTKAGSVDEQY
TRBV28	many	TRBJ2-3	ASRFWGVRTDTQY
TRBV19	.	TRBJ2-5	ASEGRAETQY
TRBV28	many	TRBJ1-2	ASTTPLGQGTNYGYT
TRBV20-1	.	TRBJ1-5	SARASGVYSNQPQH
TRBV6-5	.	TRBJ2-1	ASSSPGTSGIYNEQF
TRBV6-2/TRBV6-3	many	TRBJ2-1	ASSYSKNRVSYNEQF
TRBV28	few	TRBJ2-1	ASISGRENEQF
TRBV20-1	few	TRBJ2-7	SAREREAYYEQY
TRBV3-1	few	TRBJ2-3	ASSRRDRADTQY
TRBV4-1	few	TRBJ2-5	ASSQARGVRDQETQY
TRBV29-1	.	TRBJ1-2	SVIPHSYGYT